The 7 T cell receptor beta chains presented below share a single source sample, sequenced in a study of vaccination and CD4 T cells after COVID-19. The sample's treatment: roughly 10-day PBMC culture with coronavirus spike peptide pools or control peptides (ViraFEST assay). Their target antigens are unknown. Cultured CD4+ T cells had their DNA profiled by the Oncomine TCR Beta short-read assay. TCRdb re-called the PCR reads with MiXCR, one entry per CDR3 protein. Of around 11,000 distinct CDR3 sequences detected, roughly 46% appear once; the ten largest clones hold about 37%. The sample taken for sequencing was CD4+ T cells from blood, cultured in vitro. These receptors all stem from a human donor who had recovered from COVID-19.

This clonotype was picked up a small number of times. This rearrangement joins TRBV4-1 to TRBJ1-1; no definite D call. This CDR3 is 17 amino acids long. Looked up from germline, CDR1 is MGHRA and CDR2 is YSYEKL. The germline V and J ends were trimmed by 5 bases and 3 bases, with 22 bases remaining between them. CDR3 nucleotides: TGCGCCAGCAGCTCTAGATTCAGTCTACTGAGGGACACTGAAGCTTTCTTT. Translated, it gives CASSSRFSLLRDTEAFF.

This chain connects TRBV7-9 to TRBJ2-5; the D gene is possibly TRBD1 (6 bases). The CDR3 spans 14 residues. The V gene lost 8 bases and the J gene lost 4 bases, with 17 bases spanning the gap. In germline, CDR1 is SEHNR, CDR2 FQNEAQ (reference sequence). CDR3 bases: TGTGCCAGCGGACGATACAGGGTAGGAGAGACCCAGTACTTC. Its protein product is CASGRYRVGETQYF.

The J gene is TRBJ2-3, the V gene TRBV19; D is possibly TRBD2 (7 bases). V dropped 3 bases and J dropped 0 bases, with 19 bases sitting between them. The CDR3 sequence is 18 residues long. CDR1 is LNHDA and CDR2 is SQIVND in the germline V gene (reference sequence). The CDR3 nucleotides are TGTGCCAGTAGTATGGGTCGGGGGGCCCTCCTTAGCACAGATACGCAGTATTTT. This sequence encodes CASSMGRGALLSTDTQYF.

This clonotype was found a few times. This chain links TRBV5-4 with TRBJ2-2, with 9 bases matching TRBD1. V shed 4 bases, J shed 1 base, and the junction held 5 bases outside the gene matches. CDR3 size: 16 residues. Germline CDR1 and CDR2: SGHNT and YYREEE (reference sequence). In DNA form, the CDR3 reads TGTGCCAGCAGCACCGGGACAGGGAGGAACACCGGGGAGCTGTTTTTT. This gives the protein CASSTGTGRNTGELFF.

This clonotype was seen only a few times. The V and J genes are TRBV6-2 or TRBV6-3 and TRBJ1-2; the match to TRBD1 covers 7 bases. The germline V gene has CDR1 MNHEY and CDR2 SVGEGT. This CDR3 contains 15 residues. The junction had 12 bases not matched to a gene; V was cut back by 5 bases and J by 6 bases. The chain's CDR3 is CASSDPRGNGDGYTF. Here the CDR3 DNA reads TGTGCCAGCAGTGACCCCAGGGGGAACGGGGATGGCTACACCTTC.

This chain connects TRBV30 to TRBJ2-5, with TRBD2 identical over 7 bases. This CDR3 is 13 amino acids long. Trimming at V came to 3 bases and at J to 0 bases, leaving 1 base not matched to a gene. Germline CDR1 and CDR2: GTSNPN and SVGIG (reference sequence). The CDR3 nucleotides are TGTGCCTGGAGCGGGGGGTACCAAGAGACCCAGTACTTC. This translates into CAWSGGYQETQYF.

The gene calls are TRBV30 and TRBJ1-1; no clear D. The CDR3 totals 12 residues. Germline V gene sequence: CDR1 GTSNPN, CDR2 SVGIG (reference sequence). Trimming cost V 3 bases and J 7 bases, with 12 bases left between them. The DNA of the CDR3 is TGTGCCTGGAGCTCTCCGGCTTTTGAAGCTTTCTTT. Translation gives CAWSSPAFEAFF.